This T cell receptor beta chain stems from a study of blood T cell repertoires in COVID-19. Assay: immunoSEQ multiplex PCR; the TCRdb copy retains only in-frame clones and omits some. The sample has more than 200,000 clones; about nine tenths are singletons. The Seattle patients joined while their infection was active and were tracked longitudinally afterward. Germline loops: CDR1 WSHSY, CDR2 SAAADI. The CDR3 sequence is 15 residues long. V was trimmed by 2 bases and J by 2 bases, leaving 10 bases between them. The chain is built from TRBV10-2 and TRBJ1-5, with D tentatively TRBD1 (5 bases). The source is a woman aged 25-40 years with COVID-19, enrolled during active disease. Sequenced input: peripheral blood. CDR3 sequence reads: CASSEAGRGNQPQHF. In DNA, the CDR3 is TGCGCCAGCAGTGAGGCAGGGAGGGGCAATCAGCCCCAGCATTTT.